This T cell receptor beta chain originates from a study of early T cells in non-severe SARS-CoV-2 infection. Study-level results: There was a bias toward anti-spike CD8 responses in VDJdb matching, which missed private and CD4 specificities.

This clonotype has a handful of counts. Its target is not known. The CDR3 totals 16 residues. The germline V gene has CDR1 SGHNT and CDR2 YYREEE (reference sequence). V dropped 3 bases and J dropped 3; count of bases not matched to a gene: 8. The TCR library protocol was used to attach unique molecular identifiers. These identifiers were attached to individual cDNA molecules. TCRdb redid the calling of the 5' RACE reads with MiXCR, one entry per CDR3 protein. The sample records tens of thousands of distinct CDR3 sequences, about 9.1% being singletons. The specimen was whole blood. The source of this sequence is an adult who was a healthcare worker with PCR-confirmed SARS-CoV-2 infection or an uninfected control (not recorded which). The gene calls are TRBV5-4 and TRBJ2-3; the match to TRBD1 covers 9 bases. The CDR3 DNA follows: TGTGCCAGCAGCTCGCACCGGGACAGGGTGACAGATACGCAGTATTTT. This translates into CASSSHRDRVTDTQYF.